This TCR beta chain was captured by sequencing in a study of shared T cell receptors in the human thymus. Assay: immunoSEQ multiplex PCR; the TCRdb copy retains only in-frame clones and omits some. Of around 730,000 clones detected, 70% to 90% appear once; the ten largest clones hold under 0.012%. CDR1 SEHNR and CDR2 FQNEAQ come from the germline V gene (reference sequence). The CDR3 has 14 amino acids. V was cut by 2 bases and J by 6 bases, with 14 bases left in between. These data also formed part of another study, on human thymus T cells.

This sequence originates from a girl in the first two years of life with a congenital heart defect. V is TRBV7-9 and J is TRBJ2-7, with D perhaps TRBD1 (6 bases). Sequenced material: thymocytes. CDR3 in amino acids: CASSLITGFGEQYF. The CDR3 DNA is TGTGCCAGCAGCTTAATTACAGGGTTCGGCGAGCAGTACTTC.